These 2 T cell receptor beta chains originate from one sample sequenced in a study of monozygotic twins with inflammatory bowel disease. TCRdb reprocessed the 5' RACE reads and stores each CDR3 protein as one record, lacking DNA. Recorded for this sample: 200,000 to 250,000 distinct CDR3 sequences. The sample was blood. These receptors all come from a human donor with ulcerative colitis or Crohn's disease, or a healthy co-twin of an affected twin (not recorded which).

The chain couples TRBV27 to TRBJ2-7. CDR3 length equals 14 residues. Germline loops: CDR1 MNHEY, CDR2 SMNVEV (reference sequence). The chain's CDR3 is CASSLAAHSYEQYF.

CDR3 amino acids: CASSSGSSSYEQYF. The V gene is TRBV5-1, the J gene TRBJ2-7; TCRdb's D call of TRBD1 is untestable without DNA. Germline CDR1 reads SGHRS; CDR2 reads YFSETQ. The CDR3 runs to 14 residues.